Below, one TCR beta chain is given with its context. Its specificity is not known. Trimming stripped 4 bases from V and 2 bases from J, with 4 bases between. The CDR3 extends over 12 amino acids. Per germline, CDR1 ENHRY and CDR2 SYGVKD. Quantitative barcoded 5'-RACE was used to prepare TCR beta libraries. Using its own MiXCR run on the 5' RACE reads, TCRdb lists one record per CDR3 protein. The data show 350,000 or so distinct CDR3 sequences, 6.5% to 10% seen once. The sample comes from a study of CD8 T cells in ankylosing spondylitis. Findings and caveats of the study: Characteristic, it appeared, of ankylosing spondylitis blood was a TCR beta motif of roughly eight highly homologous variants.

This clonotype was sampled from a male donor with ankylosing spondylitis. The sequenced sample was blood, either unsorted or a sorted T cell fraction (not recorded which). The chain is built from TRBV10-3 and TRBJ2-3; D remains unclear. In DNA, the CDR3 is TGTGCCATCAGTGCCGACACAGATACGCAGTATTTT. Its translation: CAISADTDTQYF.